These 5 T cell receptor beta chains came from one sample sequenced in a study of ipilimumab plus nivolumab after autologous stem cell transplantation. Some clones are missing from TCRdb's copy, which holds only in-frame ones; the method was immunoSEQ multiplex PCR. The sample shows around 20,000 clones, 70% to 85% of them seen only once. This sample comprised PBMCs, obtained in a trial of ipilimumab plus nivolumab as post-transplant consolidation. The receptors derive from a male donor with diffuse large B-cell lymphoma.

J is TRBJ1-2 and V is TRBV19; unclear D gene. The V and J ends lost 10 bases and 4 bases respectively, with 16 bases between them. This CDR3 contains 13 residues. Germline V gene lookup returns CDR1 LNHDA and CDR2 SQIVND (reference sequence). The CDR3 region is CATSIDGLYGYTF. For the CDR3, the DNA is TGTGCCACCTCAATCGACGGTCTCTATGGCTACACCTTC.

The CDR3 here is CASMGGSLQETQYF. The DNA of the CDR3 is TGTGCCAGCATGGGGGGGAGTTTGCAAGAGACCCAGTACTTC. The V and J genes are TRBV2 and TRBJ2-5; 7 nucleotides align to TRBD2. Germline assignment: CDR1 SNHLY and CDR2 FYNNEI. J gave up 2 bases and V 7 bases, and 7 bases lay outside the gene matches. This CDR3 contains 14 residues.

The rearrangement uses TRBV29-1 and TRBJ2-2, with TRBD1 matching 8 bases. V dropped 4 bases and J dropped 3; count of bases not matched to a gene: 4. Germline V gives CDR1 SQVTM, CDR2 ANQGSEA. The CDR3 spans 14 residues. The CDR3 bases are TGCAGCGTTGTCGAACAGGGGGACACCGGGGAGCTGTTTTTT. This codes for CSVVEQGDTGELFF.

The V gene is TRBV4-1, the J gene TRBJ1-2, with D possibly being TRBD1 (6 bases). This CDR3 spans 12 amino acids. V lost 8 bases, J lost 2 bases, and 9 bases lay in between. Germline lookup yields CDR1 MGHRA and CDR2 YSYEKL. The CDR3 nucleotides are TGCGCCAGCGGGGGGCTGAACTATGGCTACACCTTC. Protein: CASGGLNYGYTF.

Here the CDR3 reads CASSLGPAGLSNQPQHF. CDR3 sequence (DNA): TGCGCCAGCAGCTTGGGGCCCGCAGGGCTGAGCAATCAGCCCCAGCATTTT. The chain has TRBV5-1 and TRBJ1-5; TRBD1 is a possible D gene (5 bases). CDR1 and CDR2 from the germline V gene are SGHRS and YFSETQ. The CDR3 covers 17 residues. Trimming cost V 0 bases and J 1 base, with 14 bases left between them.